The entry below describes one T cell receptor (beta chain). What antigen it recognizes has not been identified. The record has no base qualities; no much larger clone is one base away. The data stem from a study of human T cells and chemical hapten exposure listed by TCRdb under 2021. In the study overall: For sensitization, 2% DPC in acetone was applied to a 2 cm by 2 cm area of upper inner arm skin. The patient cohort, mostly female, included alopecia areata with under or over 50% scalp involvement, alopecia totalis and alopecia universalis. Blood samples were taken from patients before sensitization (week 0) and then at 2, 6 and about 24 weeks after DPC sensitization. Twenty-nine alopecia patients provided blood for TCR sequencing at one to four time points (pre-sensitization, 2, 6 and 24 weeks). Weekly therapeutic DPC doses were additionally applied to the scalp of patients throughout the roughly 26-week study period. Peripheral blood TCR repertoire changes were tracked in vivo in alopecia patients during primary and secondary sensitization to the hapten diphenylcyclopropenone (DPC). Libraries were combined into a pool for sequencing, and differences in TCR yield between samples came mainly from small differences in library volumes within the pool. Patch testing was performed on the upper back with Finn chambers containing 0.01% DPC, and the patch tests were scored after 6 days according to International Contact Dermatitis Research Group standards.

In light of the paper, this sample's time point label describes: patch test 1, 2 weeks after DPC sensitization. Sample treatment or condition, as interpreted from the label and publication: therapeutic diphenylcyclopropenone sensitization with weekly scalp DPC. At each patch-test visit, blood was drawn before the patch test was applied. Patients were eligible if aged 18 to 70, diagnosed with alopecia and judged suitable for DPC therapy, and pregnant patients were excluded. Total RNA was extracted from unfractionated whole blood collected in Tempus Blood RNA tubes. The CDR1 and CDR2 encoded by the germline V gene (reference sequence) are SGHNT and YYREEE. Deletion took 2 bases off V and 0 bases off J, with a span of 13 bases between the germline ends. From the cysteine through the phenylalanine, the CDR3 covers 16 amino acids. The entry retains the CDR3 DNA only, 48 bases that are in frame from base 1.

Overall study results and their limits: Significantly more large CDR3 similarity clusters were formed by expanded TCRs than by pre-sensitization or healthy control sets, consistent with antigen-driven responses. Because all patients had alopecia, a presumed autoimmune disease, the immune response of the patients might differ from that of healthy individuals. DPC sensitization did not change the number of TCRs with a frequency above 1 in 1000, and there was no evidence of changes in global repertoire structure. After repeated subsampling, changes were observed in the strength of the expansion versus patch-test correlation and in the threshold at which the correlation became significant. A positive correlation was found between the number of PT1 expanded TCRs and patch test score, with significance reached at thresholds 8, 16 and 32 but not 4.

The library was obtained by RACE. These reads were obtained on a NextSeq 500. During library preparation, unique molecular identifiers were attached to individual cDNA molecules so that TCRs could be counted quantitatively and reproducibly. Each blood RNA sample was used to sequence both TCR alpha and TCR beta chains. Regarding the original processing steps: Samples had a median of roughly 99,000 TCRs, with a range from about 23,224 to 700,000. The Decombinator software suite was used to annotate V, J and CDR3 in the TCR reads. Every sample was subsampled to the same number of TCRs (28,000) for the PS versus PT1 abundance plots. TCRs were defined as expanded if absent before sensitization and observed at least eight times at the 2-week time point. TCRdb ran its own pipeline on the public reads, namely fastp trimming at Q25 and MiXCR clone calling, and kept in-frame beta chains. One record per CDR3 amino acid sequence lists the most common genes and DNA. These V and J calls rely on TCRdb rather than the paper's analysis. The sample contains 150,000 to 200,000 distinct CDR3 sequences, around 22% of them found a single time. The ten biggest clones cover less than 7% of the sample.

The chain is encoded by TRBV5-4 joined to TRBJ2-3, and possibly TRBD2, on 6 matching bases. This TCR was sampled from a woman in her 50s with alopecia areata. Some clones in this sample may be carry-over from other donors' samples. Sample: whole blood, taken in connection with sensitization to the hapten diphenylcyclopropenone (DPC). Here the CDR3 is given as CASSFLTSTSTDTQYF. At the DNA level, the sequence is TGTGCCAGCAGCTTCTTAACTAGCACTAGCACAGATACGCAGTATTTT.